These 18 T cell receptor beta chains share one sample of origin, sequenced in a study of Graves' ophthalmopathy and Graves' hyperthyroidism. The TCR beta CDR3 regions underwent amplification from RNA transcripts. Second-round multiplex PCR came after first-round RT-PCR with HTBI primers. TCRdb re-called the multiplex PCR reads with MiXCR, one entry per CDR3 protein. This table has 680,000 or so distinct CDR3 sequences, about a fifth appearing once. Sequencing was done on a sample of peripheral blood. The receptors were gathered from a woman between 18 and 29 years old with stable Graves' hyperthyroidism. Some clones in this sample may be carry-over from other donors' samples.

V and J are TRBV7-9 and TRBJ2-7; maybe TRBD2 (5 bases). Trimming shortened V by 5 bases and J by 5 bases, and 10 bases separated the two germline ends. Germline CDR1 is SEHNR and CDR2 is FQNEAQ (reference sequence). The CDR3 sequence is 12 residues long. Here the CDR3 DNA reads TGTGCCAGCAGCGAACGGACTGACGAGCAGTACTTC. It specifies CASSERTDEQYF.

This clonotype was counted ten times or more. The rearrangement links TRBV28 to TRBJ2-6; no reliable D call. The germline gives CDR1 MDHEN, CDR2 SYDVKM. V shed 5 bases and J shed 2 bases, with 7 bases lying between them. This CDR3 comprises 14 residues. CDR3 sequence: CASSPPAGANVLTF. The CDR3 DNA follows: TGTGCCAGCAGTCCTCCGGCTGGGGCCAACGTCCTGACTTTC.

The chain couples TRBV6-2 or TRBV6-3 to TRBJ2-1; no reliable D call. This CDR3 comprises 12 residues. CDR1 and CDR2 (germline): MNHEY, SVGEGT. Deletions cut 0 bases from V and 10 bases from J, with 7 bases between. Here the CDR3 reads CASSYSRLEQFF. The CDR3 nucleotides read TGTGCCAGCAGTTACTCGAGGCTAGAGCAGTTCTTC.

This clonotype was seen more than once but under ten times. As DNA, the CDR3 is TGTGCCTGGAGTGTAAGGTCAGGGGCAAGAAAGACCCAGTACTTC. Its protein is CAWSVRSGARKTQYF. The chain has TRBV30 and TRBJ2-5; TRBD1 might be the D (6 bases). V gave up 0 bases and J gave up 6 bases, with 17 bases separating them. Germline lookup yields CDR1 GTSNPN and CDR2 SVGIG (reference sequence). The CDR3 contains 15 residues.

The chain recombines TRBV29-1 with TRBJ1-2; 8 nucleotides agree with TRBD1. This CDR3 contains 14 residues. Germline trimming cut 2 bases from V and 7 bases from J; bases unmatched to any gene: 9. In germline, CDR1 is SQVTM, CDR2 ANQGSEA. The CDR3 reads CSVESLDRAFGYTF. In DNA, the CDR3 is TGCAGCGTTGAATCGCTGGACAGGGCTTTTGGCTACACCTTC.

The chain links TRBV28 to TRBJ1-1; TRBD1 is a possible D gene (5 bases). CDR3 length: 13 residues. Between the trimmed V and J ends, which lost 6 bases and 4 bases, there was a span of 12 bases. Germline V gene lookup returns CDR1 MDHEN and CDR2 SYDVKM. The CDR3, as DNA: TGTGCCAGCAGGGCAGACGGGGGCACTGAAGCTTTCTTT. Translated, it gives CASRADGGTEAFF. The whole variable domain, filled in from reference TRBV28 and TRBJ1-1, reads DVKVTQSSRYLVKRTGEKVFLECVQDMDHENMFWYRQDPGLGLRLIYFSYDVKMKEKGDIPEGYSVSREKKERFSLILESASTNQTSMYLCASRADGGTEAFFGQGTRLTVV.

V and J are TRBV6-2 or TRBV6-3 and TRBJ2-6, with D possibly TRBD2 on 5 matching bases. Germline V gene data show CDR1 as MNHEY and CDR2 as SVGEGT. The CDR3 length is 20 residues. The V and J ends lost 6 bases and 2 bases respectively, with 26 bases between them. CDR3 nucleotides: TGTGCCAGCAGACGCCGGCGAAGCGGAACTTACTTTGCTGGGGCCAACGTCCTGACTTTC. This codes for CASRRRRSGTYFAGANVLTF.

This clonotype occurred many times. The J gene is TRBJ1-2, the V gene TRBV4-1; D unresolved. Germline CDR1 is MGHRA and CDR2 is YSYEKL. There are 13 residues in the CDR3. V lost 3 bases, J lost 8 bases, and 13 bases lay in between. CDR3 region: CASSQQTYRGYTF. In DNA form, the CDR3 reads TGCGCCAGCAGCCAGCAAACCTATCGCGGCTACACCTTC.

This clonotype has a count of ten or more. The chain is built from TRBV19 and TRBJ1-5; maybe TRBD1 (5 bases). The CDR3 has 16 residues. V was cut by 3 bases and J by 0 bases, with 12 bases left in between. The germline V gene has CDR1 LNHDA and CDR2 SQIVND (reference sequence). CDR3 nucleotides: TGTGCCAGTAGTATGGGTGGGACCTATAGCAATCAGCCCCAGCATTTT. Residues: CASSMGGTYSNQPQHF.

This clonotype was counted at least ten times. The chain carries TRBV6-2 or TRBV6-3 and TRBJ1-5; D ambiguous. CDR1 and CDR2 (germline): MNHEY, SVGEGT. This CDR3 is 14 amino acids long. V was cut by 3 bases and J by 3 bases, with 9 bases left in between. The CDR3 DNA reads as TGTGCCAGCAGTTATGTAGGCGTCAATCAGCCCCAGCATTTT. Its translation: CASSYVGVNQPQHF.

The V and J genes are TRBV30 and TRBJ1-6; a weak D match, TRBD1 (6 bases). The germline V gene encodes CDR1 GTSNPN and CDR2 SVGIG (reference sequence). The CDR3 sequence is 15 residues long. V lost 8 bases to trimming and J lost 6 bases, with 20 bases between them. This chain's CDR3 is CAGRDTGVPNSPLHF. In DNA, the CDR3 is TGTGCCGGCCGGGACACGGGGGTTCCTAATTCACCCCTCCACTTT.

This clonotype was seen at least ten times. The gene calls are TRBV6-5 and TRBJ2-2, with D tentatively TRBD2 (6 bases). Between the trimmed V and J ends, which lost 4 bases and 6 bases, there was a span of 18 bases. CDR1 MNHEY and CDR2 SVGAGI come from the germline V gene. The CDR3 extends over 16 amino acids. CDR3 bases: TGTGCCAGCAGTTCATTGGGCGGGATGAGGTCCGGGGAGCTGTTTTTT. It specifies CASSSLGGMRSGELFF.

This clonotype was seen ten or more times. This chain connects TRBV27 to TRBJ1-2; D is undetermined. In germline, CDR1 is MNHEY, CDR2 SMNVEV (reference sequence). V lost 6 bases to trimming and J lost 0 bases, with 11 bases between them. The CDR3 totals 14 residues. The CDR3 is CASSSRAANYGYTF. For the CDR3, the DNA is TGTGCCAGCAGCAGCCGGGCAGCTAACTATGGCTACACCTTC.

This clonotype was counted ten times or more. The chain employs TRBV11-2 and TRBJ2-7; D gene unclear. The V gene's germline CDR1 is SGHAT and CDR2 FQNNGV. Trimming took 0 bases from V and 3 from J, leaving 12 bases between them. There are 15 residues in the CDR3. The CDR3 protein is CASSLERQAFYEQYF. The CDR3 DNA sequence: TGTGCCAGCAGCTTAGAGAGGCAGGCATTCTACGAGCAGTACTTC.

This clonotype has a count of ten or more. The chain recombines TRBV9 with TRBJ2-5; 9 bases fit TRBD1. J lost 5 bases, V lost 0 bases, and 8 bases had no gene match. Germline CDR1 is SGDLS and CDR2 is YYNGEE. CDR3 length: 16 amino acids. The CDR3 reads CASSVGGQGPRETQYF. CDR3 in DNA: TGTGCCAGCAGCGTAGGTGGACAGGGGCCCCGGGAGACCCAGTACTTC.

This clonotype was counted ten times or more. The chain's CDR3 is CASRQNRGRQGQPQHF. CDR3 sequence (DNA): TGTGCCAGCAGACAAAACAGGGGGCGCCAGGGTCAGCCCCAGCATTTT. This chain joins TRBV12-3 or TRBV12-4 and TRBJ1-5, with TRBD1 matching over 9 bases. V was pared by 6 bases and J by 6 bases, with 12 bases of the junction left unmatched. This CDR3 spans 16 amino acids.

This clonotype has just a few counts. The rearrangement joins TRBV6-5 to TRBJ2-5; TRBD1 matches at 12 bases. This CDR3 spans 16 amino acids. V lost 2 bases and J lost 4; bases outside the gene matches: 5. Germline CDR1 is MNHEY and CDR2 is SVGAGI. The DNA for the CDR3 is TGTGCCAGCAGTTACCCCCGGGACAGGGGGCGAGAGACCCAGTACTTC. Its translation: CASSYPRDRGRETQYF.

This clonotype has ten or more counts. This rearrangement joins TRBV12-3 or TRBV12-4 to TRBJ1-2; TRBD1 is a possible D gene (5 bases). Trimming pared 7 bases from V and 8 bases from J, leaving 23 bases between. The CDR3 has 15 residues. The CDR3, as DNA: TGTGCCAGCACCCCAAGCGGGGGGATAGTGGGCGGCTACACCTTC. Its translation is CASTPSGGIVGGYTF.